Each of the 23 T cell receptor beta chains below was sequenced from the same sample in a study of beta chain features in type 1 diabetes (dated by TCRdb to between 2017 and 2018). The paper's findings and limits, for the study overall: In all four CD4+ subsets, TCRB CDR3 length was moderately but significantly shorter in type 1 diabetes patients.

The library came from the immunoSEQ multiplex PCR assay. All of the isolated RNA was reverse transcribed with the High Capacity cDNA Reverse Transcription Kit, so expressed TCRB transcripts were sequenced. Imported from immuneACCESS, the table was reduced by TCRdb to in-frame sequences with V and J called. These copies leave out some clones; in studies compared against another copy, an unresolved V gene accounts for under half, and the cause of the remainder is not known. This sample is represented by some 700,000 clones; 10% to 15% of them were singletons. About 0.02% of the sample is held by the ten biggest clonotypes. No antigen has been identified for these receptors. The sequencing sample was made of naive CD4+ T cells from blood. This specimen's cell subset or site label, interpreted: true naive CD4+ T cells. Every receptor here comes from a man between 18 and 35 years old with type 1 diabetes.

The chain uses TRBV5-5 and TRBJ1-5; D gene ambiguous. V dropped 0 bases and J dropped 1 base, with 11 bases sitting between them. The germline CDR1 and CDR2 sequences are SGHKS and YYEKEE (reference sequence). There are 16 residues in the CDR3. CDR3 sequence (DNA): TGTGCCAGCAGCTTGGAGGGCCAGGTCAGCAATCAGCCCCAGCATTTT. This gives the protein CASSLEGQVSNQPQHF.

J is TRBJ2-7 and V is TRBV5-1, with 9 positions matching TRBD1. The germline CDR1 and CDR2 sequences are SGHRS and YFSETQ. After removal of 5 bases from V and 7 bases from J, the junction contained 16 bases not matched to a gene. The CDR3 consists of 16 residues. The CDR3 reads CASSQRTSGQGEEQYF. CDR3 coding DNA: TGCGCCAGCAGTCAACGGACTTCGGGACAGGGTGAAGAGCAGTACTTC.

The chain links TRBV29-1 to TRBJ1-4, with D possibly being TRBD1 (5 bases). V dropped 5 bases and J dropped 0 bases, with 13 bases sitting between them. CDR3 length: 15 residues. Looked up from germline, CDR1 is SQVTM and CDR2 is ANQGSEA. For the CDR3, the DNA is TGCAGCGTTCTTAAACAGGTTGCAACTAATGAAAAACTGTTTTTT. Protein product: CSVLKQVATNEKLFF.

The chain is built from TRBV5-1 and TRBJ2-3; 10 nucleotides agree with TRBD2. Looked up from germline, CDR1 is SGHRS and CDR2 is YFSETQ. The CDR3 is made up of 17 amino acids. Germline trimming cut 4 bases from V and 1 base from J; bases unmatched to any gene: 9. The CDR3 sequence: CASSALPSGGGTDTQYF. The DNA of the CDR3 is TGCGCCAGCAGCGCCCTGCCTAGCGGGGGAGGCACAGATACGCAGTATTTT. Full variable domain (missing parts from reference TRBV5-1 and TRBJ2-3): KAGVTQTPRYLIKTRGQQVTLSCSPISGHRSVSWYQQTPGQGLQFLFEYFSETQRNKGNFPGRFSGRQFSNSRSEMNVSTLELGDSALYLCASSALPSGGGTDTQYFGPGTRLTVL.

This clone was found a few times. The V call is TRBV7-8, the J call TRBJ2-5; D is uncertain. The ends were cut back, 1 base at V and 5 bases at J, with 8 bases in the middle. From germline, CDR1 is SGHVS and CDR2 FQNEAQ. The CDR3 sequence is 13 residues long. The CDR3 DNA is TGTGCCAGCAGCTTAGGGTCGAAGGAGACCCAGTACTTC. It translates to CASSLGSKETQYF.

This clone was seen only a few times. The rearrangement joins TRBV30 to TRBJ2-1, with TRBD2 as a possible D gene (5 bases). Germline lookup yields CDR1 GTSNPN and CDR2 SVGIG (reference sequence). Trimming stripped 1 base from V and 6 bases from J, with 16 bases between. CDR3 length: 15 amino acids. The CDR3 region has the DNA TGTGCCTGGAGTGCCAACTCGCTAGCCCTCAATGAGCAGTTCTTC. This translates into CAWSANSLALNEQFF.

This clone showed up just a few times. V gene TRBV28 combines with J gene TRBJ2-5, with no clear D. CDR3 length equals 12 residues. CDR1 MDHEN and CDR2 SYDVKM come from the germline V gene. Trimming removed 6 bases from V and 7 bases from J, with 12 bases in between. CDR3 loop: CASSSSPRTQYF. For the CDR3, the DNA is TGTGCCAGCAGCTCGTCCCCAAGGACCCAGTACTTC.

This clone has only a few counts. The chain's CDR3 is CASSPQGERSPLHF. DNA for the CDR3: TGTGCCAGCTCGCCCCAGGGAGAGCGATCACCCCTCCACTTT. The chain combines TRBV18 with TRBJ1-6; tentative D call: TRBD1 (5 bases). V dropped 6 bases and J dropped 10 bases, with 16 bases sitting between them. The V gene's germline CDR1 is KGHSH and CDR2 LQKENI. This CDR3 comprises 14 residues.

The gene calls are TRBV5-6 and TRBJ1-1; 7 positions agree with TRBD1. Germline trimming cut 3 bases from V and 4 bases from J; bases unmatched to any gene: 6. This CDR3 comprises 14 residues. In germline, CDR1 is SGHDT, CDR2 YYEEEE. CDR3: CASSWPDRSTEAFF. CDR3 DNA sequence: TGTGCCAGCAGCTGGCCGGACAGGAGCACTGAAGCTTTCTTT.

The rearrangement joins TRBV5-1 to TRBJ2-5, with 9 bases lining up with TRBD1. Per germline, CDR1 SGHRS and CDR2 YFSETQ. The CDR3 consists of 14 residues. Trimming took 4 bases from V and 5 from J; bases not matched to a gene: 6. CDR3 coding DNA: TGCGCCAGCAGCCAACAGGGGGCCGGGGAGACCCAGTACTTC. Encoded protein: CASSQQGAGETQYF.

In this sample, this clone turned up a few times. The CDR3 reads CASRTGEGYTF. CDR3 bases: TGTGCCAGTAGGACAGGGGAAGGCTACACCTTC. The rearrangement links TRBV19 to TRBJ1-2, with 8 nucleotides matching TRBD1. The CDR3 spans 11 residues. Germline V gene data show CDR1 as LNHDA and CDR2 as SQIVND (reference sequence). Trimming removed 6 bases from V and 8 bases from J; junction bases left unmatched: 2.

In this sample, this clone turned up a few times. The chain recombines TRBV4-1 with TRBJ2-1; D ambiguous. Germline V lookup: CDR1 MGHRA, CDR2 YSYEKL. This CDR3 region has 14 residues. Deletions cut 5 bases from V and 0 bases from J, with 8 bases between. Written as DNA, the CDR3 is TGCGCCAGCAGCGGCGTCAGCTCCTACAATGAGCAGTTCTTC. Translation gives CASSGVSSYNEQFF.

V usage is TRBV30 and J usage is TRBJ1-5; D ambiguous. Germline assignment: CDR1 GTSNPN and CDR2 SVGIG (reference sequence). Trimming stripped 5 bases from V and 10 bases from J, with 12 bases between. The CDR3 extends over 11 amino acids. Here the CDR3 DNA reads TGTGCCTGGGGCCACTTGAATCCCCAGCATTTT. Protein product: CAWGHLNPQHF.

This clone turned up a few times. The CDR3 here is CASTRQETQYF. The CDR3 DNA reads TGTGCCAGCACGAGGCAAGAGACCCAGTACTTC. J is TRBJ2-5 and V is TRBV2; D not certain. V shed 7 bases and J shed 2 bases, with 5 bases lying between them. Per the germline V gene, CDR1 is SNHLY and CDR2 is FYNNEI. This CDR3 contains 11 residues.

This chain links TRBV4-1 with TRBJ2-7; maybe TRBD2 (7 bases). The CDR3 loop spans 17 amino acids. The V gene lost 4 bases and the J gene lost 2 bases, with 21 bases spanning the gap. Germline V gene lookup returns CDR1 MGHRA and CDR2 YSYEKL. The CDR3 nucleotides read TGCGCCAGCAGCCCCTCCGGAGGCCGGGGGGCGACCTACGAGCAGTACTTC. Its translation: CASSPSGGRGATYEQYF.

This clone was detected only a few times. The chain is built from TRBV19 and TRBJ1-2, with D maybe TRBD1 (5 bases). Germline V CDR1 and CDR2: LNHDA, SQIVND (reference sequence). The CDR3 is 13 residues long. The germline V and J ends were trimmed by 3 bases and 10 bases, with 15 bases remaining between them. CDR3: CASSMISQGSYTF. DNA of the CDR3: TGTGCCAGTAGTATGATCTCCCAGGGTTCCTACACCTTC.

The V call is TRBV6-5, the J call TRBJ2-7; D may be TRBD1 or TRBD2 (5 bases each). The V gene lost 7 bases and the J gene lost 1 base, with 17 bases spanning the gap. Germline CDR1 reads MNHEY; CDR2 reads SVGAGI. This CDR3 spans 15 amino acids. This CDR3 is CASTLSGRTSYEQYF. CDR3 in DNA: TGTGCCAGCACCCTTTCGGGACGTACGTCCTACGAGCAGTACTTC.

This clone was observed a few times. The chain employs TRBV27 and TRBJ2-1; 7 nucleotides line up with TRBD1. Germline V lookup: CDR1 MNHEY, CDR2 SMNVEV (reference sequence). V lost 3 bases to trimming and J lost 5 bases; unmatched junction nucleotides: 10. This CDR3 comprises 16 residues. The DNA of the CDR3 is TGTGCCAGCAGTTTGGTCTCCGGGACAGCAAACAATGAGCAGTTCTTC. Its protein product is CASSLVSGTANNEQFF.

The chain combines TRBV6-1 with TRBJ2-7; no firm D call. Germline-derived CDR1 and CDR2 are MNHNS and SASEGT. The CDR3 sequence is 13 residues long. V gave up 6 bases and J gave up 2 bases, with 11 bases separating them. For the CDR3, the DNA is TGTGCCAGCAGACGGGCCCCCGCCTACGAGCAGTACTTC. It yields the protein CASRRAPAYEQYF.

V gene TRBV15 combines with J gene TRBJ2-7, with D uncertain. CDR1 and CDR2 (germline): LNHNV, YYDKDF (reference sequence). The ends were cut back, 0 bases at V and 0 bases at J, with 12 bases in the middle. The CDR3 totals 16 residues. Here the CDR3 DNA reads TGTGCCACCAGCAGAGATCGGACCGCCGGCTCCTACGAGCAGTACTTC. Its protein is CATSRDRTAGSYEQYF.

The chain couples TRBV4-1 to TRBJ1-4; TRBD1 matches 9 bases. Per germline, CDR1 MGHRA and CDR2 YSYEKL. The CDR3 sequence is 17 residues long. Trimming at V came to 0 bases and at J to 8 bases, leaving 10 bases not matched to a gene. The CDR3 DNA reads TGCGCCAGCAGCCAAGACTTTGTTGGGGACAGGGCGGAAAAACTGTTTTTT. It specifies CASSQDFVGDRAEKLFF.

CDR3 sequence: CSVSRGQAGEQYF. CDR3 DNA sequence: TGCAGCGTCAGCCGAGGACAGGCCGGCGAGCAGTACTTC. V gene TRBV29-1 combines with J gene TRBJ2-5; 7 bases map to TRBD1. With the DNA end fitting TRBJ2-7 better, the J assignment may be wrong. The CDR3 is made up of 13 amino acids. Per the germline V gene, CDR1 is SQVTM and CDR2 is ANQGSEA.

This clone turned up a few times. The chain recombines TRBV5-1 with TRBJ2-7; no clear D gene. V was clipped by 4 bases and J by 4 bases, with 12 bases between them. Germline V CDR1 and CDR2: SGHRS, YFSETQ. The CDR3 is 13 residues long. The CDR3 coding sequence is TGCGCCAGCAGCCAGGCGGACGGTTACGAGCAGTACTTC. Translating it yields CASSQADGYEQYF.